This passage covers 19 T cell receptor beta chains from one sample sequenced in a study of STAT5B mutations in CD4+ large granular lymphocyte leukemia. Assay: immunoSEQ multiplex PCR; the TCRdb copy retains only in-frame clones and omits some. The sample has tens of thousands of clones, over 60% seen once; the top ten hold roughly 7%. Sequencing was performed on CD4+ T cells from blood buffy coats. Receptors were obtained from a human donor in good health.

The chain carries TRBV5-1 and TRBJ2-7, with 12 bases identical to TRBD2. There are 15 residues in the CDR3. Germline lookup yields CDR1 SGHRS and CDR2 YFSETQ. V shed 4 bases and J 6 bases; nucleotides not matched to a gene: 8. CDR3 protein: CASSTTSGSAIEQYF. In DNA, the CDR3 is TGCGCCAGCAGCACGACTAGCGGGAGTGCGATCGAGCAGTACTTC.

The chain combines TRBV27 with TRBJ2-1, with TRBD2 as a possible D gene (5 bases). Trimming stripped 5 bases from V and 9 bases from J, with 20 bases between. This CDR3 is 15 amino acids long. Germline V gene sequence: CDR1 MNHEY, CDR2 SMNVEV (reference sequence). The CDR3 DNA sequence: TGTGCCAGCAGTCACCGGGGTACTAGTTCCGGTGAGCAGTTCTTC. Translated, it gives CASSHRGTSSGEQFF.

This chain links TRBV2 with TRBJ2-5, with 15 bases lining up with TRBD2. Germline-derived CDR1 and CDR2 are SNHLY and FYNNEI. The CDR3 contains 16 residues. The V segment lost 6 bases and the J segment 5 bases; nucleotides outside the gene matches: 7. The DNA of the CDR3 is TGTGCCAGCAGGTGGACTAGCGGGAGGGTGGGGGAGACCCAGTACTTC. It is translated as CASRWTSGRVGETQYF. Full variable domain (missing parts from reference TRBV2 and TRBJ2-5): EPEVTQTPSHQVTQMGQEVILRCVPISNHLYFYWYRQILGQKVEFLVSFYNNEISEKSEIFDDQFSVERPDGSNFTLKIRSTKLEDSAMYFCASRWTSGRVGETQYFGPGTRLLVL.

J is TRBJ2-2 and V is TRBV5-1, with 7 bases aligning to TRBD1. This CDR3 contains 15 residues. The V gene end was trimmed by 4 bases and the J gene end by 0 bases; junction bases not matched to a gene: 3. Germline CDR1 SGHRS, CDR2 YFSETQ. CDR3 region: CASSKGTANTGELFF. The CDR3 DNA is TGCGCCAGCAGCAAAGGGACAGCGAACACCGGGGAGCTGTTTTTT. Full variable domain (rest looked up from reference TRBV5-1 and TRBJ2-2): KAGVTQTPRYLIKTRGQQVTLSCSPISGHRSVSWYQQTPGQGLQFLFEYFSETQRNKGNFPGRFSGRQFSNSRSEMNVSTLELGDSALYLCASSKGTANTGELFFGEGSRLTVL.

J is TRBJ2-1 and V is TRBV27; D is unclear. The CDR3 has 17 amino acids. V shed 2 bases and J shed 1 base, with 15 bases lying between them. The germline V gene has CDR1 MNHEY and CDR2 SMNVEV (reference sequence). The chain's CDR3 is CASSLNSWGISYNEQFF. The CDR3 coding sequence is TGTGCCAGCAGTTTAAATTCCTGGGGTATATCCTACAATGAGCAGTTCTTC.

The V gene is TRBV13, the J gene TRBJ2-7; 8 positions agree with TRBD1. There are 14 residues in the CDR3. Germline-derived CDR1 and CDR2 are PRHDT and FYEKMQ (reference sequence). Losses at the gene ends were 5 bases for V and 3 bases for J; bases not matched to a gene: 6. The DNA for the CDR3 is TGTGCCAGCAGCCCCACCGGACAGGGCTACGAGCAGTACTTC. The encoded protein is CASSPTGQGYEQYF.

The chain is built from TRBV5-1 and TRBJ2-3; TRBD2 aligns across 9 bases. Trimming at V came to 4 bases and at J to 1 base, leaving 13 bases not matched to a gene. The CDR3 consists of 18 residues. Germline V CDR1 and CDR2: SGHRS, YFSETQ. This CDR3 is CASSPQRGGRAGTDTQYF. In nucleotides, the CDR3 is TGCGCCAGCAGCCCTCAAAGGGGCGGGAGGGCCGGCACAGATACGCAGTATTTT.

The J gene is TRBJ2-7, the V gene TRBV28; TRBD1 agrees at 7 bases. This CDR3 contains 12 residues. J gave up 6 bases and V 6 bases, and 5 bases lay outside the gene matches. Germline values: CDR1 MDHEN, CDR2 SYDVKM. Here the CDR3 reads CASSPGGREQYF. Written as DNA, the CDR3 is TGTGCCAGCAGCCCAGGGGGTCGCGAGCAGTACTTC.

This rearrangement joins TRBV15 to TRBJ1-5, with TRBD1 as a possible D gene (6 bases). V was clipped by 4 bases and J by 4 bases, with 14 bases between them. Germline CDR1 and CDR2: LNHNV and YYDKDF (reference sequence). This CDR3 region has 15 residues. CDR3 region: CATSNVLGGNQPQHF. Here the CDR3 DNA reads TGTGCCACCAGCAACGTATTAGGGGGAAATCAGCCCCAGCATTTT.

The CDR3 protein is CASSEADVSPLHF. The CDR3 nucleotides are TGTGCCAGCAGTGAAGCAGATGTTTCACCCCTCCACTTT. The rearrangement joins TRBV2 to TRBJ1-6; D unresolved. V was trimmed by 0 bases and J by 9 bases, leaving 6 bases between them. CDR1 and CDR2 from the germline V gene are SNHLY and FYNNEI. The CDR3 contains 13 residues. Full variable domain (outside the CDR3, taken from reference TRBV2 and TRBJ1-6): EPEVTQTPSHQVTQMGQEVILRCVPISNHLYFYWYRQILGQKVEFLVSFYNNEISEKSEIFDDQFSVERPDGSNFTLKIRSTKLEDSAMYFCASSEADVSPLHFGNGTRLTVT.

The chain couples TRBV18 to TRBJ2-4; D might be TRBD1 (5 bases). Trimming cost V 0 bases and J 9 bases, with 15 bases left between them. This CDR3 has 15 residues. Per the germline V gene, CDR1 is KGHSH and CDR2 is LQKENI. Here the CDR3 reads CASSPPVLQGGIQYF. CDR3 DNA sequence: TGTGCCAGCTCACCACCGGTTTTGCAGGGTGGCATTCAGTACTTC.

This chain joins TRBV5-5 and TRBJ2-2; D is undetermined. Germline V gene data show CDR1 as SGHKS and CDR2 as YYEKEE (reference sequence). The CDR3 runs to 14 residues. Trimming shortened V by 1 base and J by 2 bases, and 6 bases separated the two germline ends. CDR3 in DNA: TGTGCCAGCAGCTTGTGGGGTAACACCGGGGAGCTGTTTTTT. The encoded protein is CASSLWGNTGELFF.

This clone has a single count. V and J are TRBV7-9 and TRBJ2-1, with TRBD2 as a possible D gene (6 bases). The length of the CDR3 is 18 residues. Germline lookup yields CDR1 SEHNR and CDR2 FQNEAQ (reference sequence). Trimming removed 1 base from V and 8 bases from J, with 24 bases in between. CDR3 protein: CASSLGGLFSNWGDEQFF. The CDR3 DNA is TGTGCCAGCAGCTTAGGGGGTCTATTCAGTAACTGGGGGGATGAGCAGTTCTTC.

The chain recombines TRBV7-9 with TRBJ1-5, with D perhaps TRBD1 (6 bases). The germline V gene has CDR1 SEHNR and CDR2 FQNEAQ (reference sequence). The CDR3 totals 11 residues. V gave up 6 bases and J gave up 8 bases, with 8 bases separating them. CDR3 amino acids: CASSSGEPQHF. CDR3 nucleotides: TGTGCCAGCAGTTCAGGGGAGCCCCAGCATTTT.

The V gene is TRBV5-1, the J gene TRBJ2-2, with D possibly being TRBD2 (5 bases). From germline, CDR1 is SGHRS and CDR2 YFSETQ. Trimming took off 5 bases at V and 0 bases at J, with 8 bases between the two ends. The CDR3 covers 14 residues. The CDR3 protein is CASRLDPNTGELFF. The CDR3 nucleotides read TGCGCCAGCAGACTAGACCCGAACACCGGGGAGCTGTTTTTT.

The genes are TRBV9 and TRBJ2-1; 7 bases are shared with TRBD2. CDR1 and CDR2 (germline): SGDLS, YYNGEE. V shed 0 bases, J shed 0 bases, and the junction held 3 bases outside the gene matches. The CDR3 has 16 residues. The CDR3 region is CASSVEGGGSYNEQFF. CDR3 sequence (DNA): TGTGCCAGCAGCGTAGAAGGCGGGGGCTCCTACAATGAGCAGTTCTTC.

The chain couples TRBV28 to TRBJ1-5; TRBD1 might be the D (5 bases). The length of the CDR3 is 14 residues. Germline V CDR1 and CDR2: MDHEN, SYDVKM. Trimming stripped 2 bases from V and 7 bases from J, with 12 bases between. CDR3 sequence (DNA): TGTGCCAGCAGTTTAATCGGCAGGGACCAGCCCCAGCATTTT. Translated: CASSLIGRDQPQHF.

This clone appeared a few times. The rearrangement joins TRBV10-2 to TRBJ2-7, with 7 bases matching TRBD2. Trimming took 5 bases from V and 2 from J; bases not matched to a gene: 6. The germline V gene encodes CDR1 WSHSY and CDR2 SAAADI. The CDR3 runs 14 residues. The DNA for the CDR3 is TGCGCCAGCAGTAGTGGGAGGGCAGCCTACGAGCAGTACTTC. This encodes CASSSGRAAYEQYF.

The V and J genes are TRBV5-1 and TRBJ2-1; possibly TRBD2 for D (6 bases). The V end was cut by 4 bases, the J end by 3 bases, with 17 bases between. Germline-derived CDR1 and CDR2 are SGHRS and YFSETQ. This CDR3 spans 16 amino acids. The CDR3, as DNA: TGCGCCAGCAGCGCCACCCCTAGCGCGGGCTACAATGAGCAGTTCTTC. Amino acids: CASSATPSAGYNEQFF.